The 3 T cell receptor beta chains below were found in one sample sequenced in a study of metastatic and nonmetastatic thyroid tumors. From the PCR reads, TCRdb re-called clones with MiXCR. The profile covers around 37,000 clones, with about 25% appearing a single time and 9.6% taken by the ten largest. Thyroid surgery had not been preceded by any treatment in any patient. The sample was blood. These receptors were collected from a female donor with papillary thyroid cancer or a benign thyroid nodule (not recorded which). Some clones in this sample may be carry-over from other donors' samples.

The V call is TRBV14, the J call TRBJ1-2; possibly TRBD1 for D (6 bases). Germline CDR1 is SGHDN and CDR2 is FVKESK. V was shortened by 6 bases and J by 3 bases, with 17 bases between the two germline ends. This CDR3 spans 15 amino acids. The CDR3 nucleotides are TGTGCCAGCAGTACTTTGGAGGGGGTGGACTATGGCTACACCTTC. It encodes CASSTLEGVDYGYTF.

The chain joins TRBV2 to TRBJ2-1; 12 bases match TRBD2. CDR3 length equals 15 residues. Germline assignment: CDR1 SNHLY and CDR2 FYNNEI. The trim removed 6 bases at V and 8 bases at J, leaving 8 bases unmatched. In DNA form, the CDR3 reads TGTGCCAGCAGCATGACTAGCGGGAGTAGGTATGAGCAGTTCTTC. Residues: CASSMTSGSRYEQFF.

This clone has a handful of counts. The chain is built from TRBV12-3 or TRBV12-4 and TRBJ1-2; a weak D match, TRBD1 (6 bases). V lost 2 bases to trimming and J lost 7 bases, with 14 bases between them. The CDR3 has 14 amino acids. CDR3 bases: TGTGCCAGCAGTTTACAGGGAAAGGGGGGTGGCTACACCTTC. Protein: CASSLQGKGGGYTF.